The text below deals with one T cell receptor (beta chain). Its antigen is unidentified. Libraries were prepared by immunoSEQ multiplex PCR; TCRdb keeps only in-frame clonotypes and omits some of them. The table has about 53,000 clones, approximately 88% seen once; the top ten hold 17%. The length of the CDR3 is 13 residues. V shed 4 bases and J shed 4 bases, with 7 bases lying between them. CDR1 is MDHEN, CDR2 SYDVKM, per germline. This sample was included in a study of T cells in localized non-small cell lung cancer. Findings and caveats of the study: Among the tissues sampled, uninvolved adjacent lung had the highest T cell clonality, above tumor. There were a median 57 of the top 100 tumor clones appearing in adjacent lung. Elevated blood T cell density was associated with longer overall survival.

The sample was peripheral blood mononuclear cells, taken before any cancer treatment. This TCR was sampled from a man aged 40-75 years with stage III lung adenocarcinoma. The chain is built from TRBV28 and TRBJ2-2; D unresolved. Here the CDR3 reads CASSSAPTGELFF. CDR3 DNA: TGTGCCAGCAGTTCCGCCCCCACCGGGGAGCTGTTTTTT.